This T cell receptor (beta chain) was identified in a study of blood T cell repertoires in COVID-19. The wider study: From the United States, Italy and Spain came samples of acute and convalescent COVID-19.

Profiled with immunoSEQ multiplex PCR; TCRdb holds only in-frame clones, not every one. The data contain 50,000 to 75,000 clones, 65% to 80% of them singletons. Sequencing input: peripheral blood. The TCR sequence derives from a man aged 55 to 69 with acute or convalescent COVID-19.

CDR3 amino acids: CASSTSTEATGELFF. The CDR3 nucleotides read TGTGCCAGCAGTACCTCGACAGAAGCCACCGGGGAGCTGTTTTTT. J is TRBJ2-2 and V is TRBV28, with D maybe TRBD1 (5 bases). The germline V gene encodes CDR1 MDHEN and CDR2 SYDVKM. This CDR3 is built from 15 residues. Deletions cut 5 bases from V and 4 bases from J, with 14 bases between.